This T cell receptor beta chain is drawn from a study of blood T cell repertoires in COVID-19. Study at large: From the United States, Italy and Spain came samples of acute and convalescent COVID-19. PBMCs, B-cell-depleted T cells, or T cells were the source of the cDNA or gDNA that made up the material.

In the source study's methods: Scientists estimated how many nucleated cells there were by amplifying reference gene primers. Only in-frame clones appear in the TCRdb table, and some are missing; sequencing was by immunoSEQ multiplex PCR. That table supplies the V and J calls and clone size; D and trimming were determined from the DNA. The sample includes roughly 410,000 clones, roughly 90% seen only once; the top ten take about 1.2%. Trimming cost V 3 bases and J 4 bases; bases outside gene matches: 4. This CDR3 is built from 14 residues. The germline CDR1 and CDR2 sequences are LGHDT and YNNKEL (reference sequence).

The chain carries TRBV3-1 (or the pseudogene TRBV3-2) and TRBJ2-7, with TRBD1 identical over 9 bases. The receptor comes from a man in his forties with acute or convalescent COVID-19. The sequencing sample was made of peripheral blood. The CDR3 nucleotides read TGTGCCAGCAGCCACACAGGGGGCGGGTACGAGCAGTACTTC. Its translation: CASSHTGGGYEQYF.